The 17 T cell receptor beta chains below come from one sample, sequenced in a study of OX40 agonist ivuxolimab in advanced cancers. Using immunoSEQ multiplex PCR, the repertoire was profiled, and TCRdb retains in-frame clones only, with some absent. Altogether about 27,000 clones are present, roughly 90% being singletons, with the ten largest covering approximately 23%. The sample here was CD4+ or CD8+ T cells sorted from blood, taken in a trial of the OX40 agonist ivuxolimab. Source of these receptors: an adult with an advanced solid tumor such as melanoma, head and neck, liver or kidney cancer.

The V and J genes are TRBV10-2 and TRBJ2-1, with TRBD2 matching over 9 bases. Germline CDR1 is WSHSY and CDR2 is SAAADI. This CDR3 has 14 amino acids. The junction had 8 bases not matched to a gene; V was cut back by 8 bases and J by 6 bases. The CDR3 coding sequence is TGCGCCAGCGCCGGCGGGAGGGCCGGCAATGAGCAGTTCTTC. Its protein is CASAGGRAGNEQFF.

This clone was seen only a few times. In DNA form, the CDR3 reads TGTGCCAGCAGTTCCCGGACCCAAATGCCATACTTC. Translating gives CASSSRTQMPYF. The chain has TRBV28 and TRBJ2-7; D gene unclear. The V end lost 4 bases, the J end lost 13 bases, and 17 bases lay between the germline ends. CDR1 and CDR2 from the germline V gene are MDHEN and SYDVKM. The CDR3 extends over 12 amino acids. Looking up the rest from reference TRBV28 and TRBJ2-7 gives the full variable domain: DVKVTQSSRYLVKRTGEKVFLECVQDMDHENMFWYRQDPGLGLRLIYFSYDVKMKEKGDIPEGYSVSREKKERFSLILESASTNQTSMYLCASSSRTQMPYFGPGTRLTVT.

V usage is TRBV27 and J usage is TRBJ1-6, with D maybe TRBD1 (5 bases). CDR1 and CDR2 from the germline V gene are MNHEY and SMNVEV (reference sequence). This CDR3 comprises 16 residues. Trimming stripped 6 bases from V and 2 bases from J, with 14 bases between. The CDR3, as DNA: TGTGCCAGCAGCAGTGCCGGGGCGGCCTATAATTCACCCCTCCACTTT. It specifies CASSSAGAAYNSPLHF.

This clone was found a few times. Other DNA sequences within the sample encode an identical CDR3. This chain uses TRBV27 with TRBJ2-1, with TRBD1 matching 7 bases. With V trimmed by 8 bases and J by 5 bases, 3 bases remained unmatched. CDR3 length equals 12 residues. Germline CDR1 and CDR2: MNHEY and SMNVEV (reference sequence). The CDR3 DNA sequence: TGTGCCAGCGGGACAGAAAACAATGAGCAGTTCTTC. Residues: CASGTENNEQFF.

The chain carries TRBV5-1 and TRBJ1-2, with D unresolved. Trimming cost V 4 bases and J 1 base, with 8 bases left between them. Germline lookup yields CDR1 SGHRS and CDR2 YFSETQ. There are 13 residues in the CDR3. The CDR3 bases are TGCGCCAGCAGCCCGACGGATAACTATGGCTACACCTTC. Translation: CASSPTDNYGYTF. Drawing the rest from reference TRBV5-1 and TRBJ1-2, the complete variable domain is KAGVTQTPRYLIKTRGQQVTLSCSPISGHRSVSWYQQTPGQGLQFLFEYFSETQRNKGNFPGRFSGRQFSNSRSEMNVSTLELGDSALYLCASSPTDNYGYTFGSGTRLTVV.

V gene TRBV19 combines with J gene TRBJ2-3; 13 bases map to TRBD2. The CDR3 covers 17 residues. Unmatched junction bases numbered 6, after V lost 4 bases and J lost 2 bases. From germline, CDR1 is LNHDA and CDR2 SQIVND (reference sequence). As DNA, the CDR3 is TGTGCCAGTAGTAAGGGGACTAGCGGGGCCCTCACAGATACGCAGTATTTT. It translates to CASSKGTSGALTDTQYF.

The chain carries TRBV28 and TRBJ2-1; 11 nucleotides align to TRBD2. This CDR3 is built from 14 residues. Germline lookup yields CDR1 MDHEN and CDR2 SYDVKM. V trimming: 5 bases; J trimming: 5 bases; junction bases outside the gene matches: 2. The CDR3 DNA reads TGTGCCAGCAGTCGACTAGCGGGGAACAATGAGCAGTTCTTC. Its translation: CASSRLAGNNEQFF. Using reference TRBV28 and TRBJ2-1 for the parts outside the CDR3, the full variable domain is DVKVTQSSRYLVKRTGEKVFLECVQDMDHENMFWYRQDPGLGLRLIYFSYDVKMKEKGDIPEGYSVSREKKERFSLILESASTNQTSMYLCASSRLAGNNEQFFGPGTRLTVL.

The chain carries TRBV9 and TRBJ1-2; unclear D gene. This CDR3 has 14 amino acids. Germline V gene sequence: CDR1 SGDLS, CDR2 YYNGEE. V was cut by 0 bases and J by 8 bases, with 14 bases left in between. The DNA for the CDR3 is TGTGCCAGCAGCGTAGCCACCGGGTGGGAGGGCTACACCTTC. Its protein is CASSVATGWEGYTF.

The chain has TRBV14 and TRBJ1-2; 7 bases line up with TRBD1. Germline trimming cut 4 bases from V and 3 bases from J; bases unmatched to any gene: 2. Germline loops: CDR1 SGHDN, CDR2 FVKESK. The CDR3 is made up of 13 amino acids. DNA of the CDR3: TGTGCCAGCAGCCTTGACAGGGACTATGGCTACACCTTC. Amino acid sequence: CASSLDRDYGYTF.

Comment on this clone: A much larger clonotype is one base distant, so this may be a read error. V is TRBV11-2 and J is TRBJ1-1; D is uncertain. Trimming cost V 3 bases and J 3 bases, with 8 bases left between them. CDR1 SGHAT and CDR2 FQNNGV come from the germline V gene. This CDR3 contains 13 residues. The CDR3 reads CASSFERDTEAFF. CDR3 DNA: TGTGCCAGCAGCTTTGAGAGGGACACTGAAGCTTTCTTT.

The table lists this clone with a few counts. V is TRBV7-2 and J is TRBJ2-1; TRBD1 agrees at 7 bases. The CDR3 has 14 residues. J gave up 9 bases and V 10 bases, and 15 bases lay outside the gene matches. Germline values: CDR1 SGHTA, CDR2 FQGNSA. In nucleotides, the CDR3 is TGTGCCACAAGGGGGCCCTGGTCATCGAGTGAGCAGTTCTTC. As protein: CATRGPWSSSEQFF.

V usage is TRBV14 and J usage is TRBJ1-2; perhaps TRBD1 as D (5 bases). Germline lookup yields CDR1 SGHDN and CDR2 FVKESK. The CDR3 sequence is 15 residues long. V gave up 5 bases and J gave up 4 bases, with 17 bases separating them. The chain's CDR3 is CASSDRDLYSYGYTF. CDR3 DNA sequence: TGTGCCAGCAGCGACCGGGACTTGTATAGCTATGGCTACACCTTC.

This clone has just a few counts. The chain has TRBV7-4 and TRBJ2-3; 9 nucleotides line up with TRBD2. Germline V gene sequence: CDR1 SGHVT, CDR2 SQSDAQ. The V and J ends lost 1 base and 1 base, in that order; junction bases with no gene match: 0. The CDR3 runs to 15 residues. CDR3 loop: CASSLERGGTDTQYF. CDR3 sequence (DNA): TGTGCCAGCAGCTTAGAGCGGGGGGGCACAGATACGCAGTATTTT.

The chain is built from TRBV27 and TRBJ2-1; no firm D call. The CDR3 spans 14 residues. V lost 2 bases and J 10 bases, leaving 15 bases between the germline ends. CDR1 is MNHEY, CDR2 SMNVEV, per germline (reference sequence). In DNA, the CDR3 is TGTGCCAGCAGTTTAATCCCGGGCTCGAGGGAGCAGTTCTTC. Its translation is CASSLIPGSREQFF.

V usage is TRBV4-1 and J usage is TRBJ2-2, with 7 bases lining up with TRBD2. V lost 1 base to trimming and J lost 6 bases; unmatched junction nucleotides: 5. Germline-derived CDR1 and CDR2 are MGHRA and YSYEKL. The CDR3 has 15 amino acids. Here the CDR3 DNA reads TGCGCCAGCAGCCAAGGCGGACTAGAAGCCGGGGAGCTGTTTTTT. This encodes CASSQGGLEAGELFF.

J is TRBJ2-7 and V is TRBV5-1; TRBD2 might be the D (6 bases). Germline V lookup: CDR1 SGHRS, CDR2 YFSETQ. Trimming took off 2 bases at V and 0 bases at J, with 15 bases between the two ends. The CDR3 sequence is 16 residues long. In DNA form, the CDR3 reads TGCGCCAGCAGCTTTTCTATAGCGGTAGACTCCTACGAGCAGTACTTC. Protein product: CASSFSIAVDSYEQYF.

This clone was seen only a few times. This sequence joins TRBV10-1 and TRBJ2-7, with D possibly being TRBD1 or TRBD2 (5 bases each). This CDR3 has 14 amino acids. Trimming cost V 5 bases and J 5 bases, with 16 bases left between them. Per germline, CDR1 WNHNN and CDR2 SYGVQD (reference sequence). As DNA, the CDR3 is TGCGCCAGCAGTAGGGACCGCTCTAGTCACGAGCAGTACTTC. Its translation: CASSRDRSSHEQYF.